This T cell receptor beta chain stems from a study of blood T cell repertoires in COVID-19. Study-level information: From the United States, Italy and Spain came samples of acute and convalescent COVID-19. PBMCs, B-cell-depleted T cells, or T cells provided the cDNA or gDNA that made up the material.

Under the authors' procedure: It was from reference gene primer amplification that nucleated cell counts were estimated. Method: immunoSEQ multiplex PCR; TCRdb's copy keeps in-frame clones and lacks some. D and trimming come from the DNA, and the V and J calls and clone size come from that table. The sample yields some 57,000 clones, approximately 92% seen once. Germline CDR1 reads ENHRY; CDR2 reads SYGVKD. Unmatched junction bases numbered 2, after V lost 0 bases and J lost 3 bases. The CDR3 spans 15 residues. Specimen: peripheral blood. J is TRBJ2-1 and V is TRBV10-3; 7 bases are a match to TRBD2. The source of this sequence is a human donor in a cohort sampled during active COVID-19. This chain's CDR3 is CAISESGRGYNEQFF. For the CDR3, the DNA is TGTGCCATCAGTGAGTCAGGGAGGGGCTACAATGAGCAGTTCTTC.